This T cell receptor beta chain was sequenced during a study of T cell changes during pregnancy in multiple sclerosis. TCRdb's copy holds only in-frame clones and misses some; the assay was immunoSEQ multiplex PCR. This table holds around 92,000 clones, 85% to 95% found once. The CDR3 has 17 residues. Germline trimming cut 0 bases from V and 5 bases from J; bases unmatched to any gene: 11. Per germline, CDR1 SGHDT and CDR2 YYEEEE. The specimen comprised peripheral blood, sampled in the first trimester of pregnancy. The source is a female donor with multiple sclerosis, enrolled in a pregnancy study. The V call is TRBV5-6, the J call TRBJ2-5; 9 bases line up with TRBD2. The CDR3 reads CASSLVRGGRFEETQYF. In DNA form, the CDR3 reads TGTGCCAGCAGCTTGGTGCGGGGGGGCCGGTTTGAGGAGACCCAGTACTTC.